Listed below are T cell receptor beta chains from one sample, sequenced in a study of regulatory T cells in long-lasting Graves disease. Each CDR3 protein gets one entry after TCRdb re-called the multiplex PCR reads with MiXCR. Of approximately 540,000 distinct CDR3 sequences in the sample, 9.5% to 15% were seen once. The data were also submitted as part of a second study, on T cells in Graves' hyperthyroidism and ophthalmopathy.

The input for sequencing was peripheral blood mononuclear cells (PBMCs), taken at new diagnosis, from a patient treated with antithyroid drugs. The receptors originated from a woman aged 25 to 39 with Graves disease. Each CDR3 is given with its conserved first and last residue. Fields, in order: V gene, D gene, clone size, J gene, CDR3 DNA, CDR3 protein. The D gene is left open where the match is weak. Size is stated for part of the rows, as once, few or many counts, or as a class when the clone is expanded.

TRBV6-5,TRBD2,-,TRBJ2-2,TGTGCCAGCAGTTACCGGGGGGAAAACACCGGGGAGCTGTTTTTT,CASSYRGENTGELFF
TRBV28,-,-,TRBJ2-1,TGTGCCAGCAGTACCCCCTTAGAAAAATTCGGTCAAGGGAGTTACAATGAGCAGTTCTTC,CASSTPLEKFGQGSYNEQFF
TRBV2,-,many,TRBJ2-1,TGTGCCAGCAGGAAAAGACAGAGCTCCTACAATGAGCAGTTCTTC,CASRKRQSSYNEQFF
TRBV30,TRBD1,many,TRBJ1-6,TGTGCCTGGAGTGGATCCAACAGGGGGAATTCACCCCTCCACTTT,CAWSGSNRGNSPLHF
TRBV30,-,many,TRBJ1-1,TGTGCCTGGGACAGTATGGGCATGAACACTGAAGCTTTCTTT,CAWDSMGMNTEAFF
TRBV27,-,-,TRBJ2-7,TGTGCCAGCACCAAACGGTCAGTGCACCCCTCCTACGAGCAGTACTTC,CASTKRSVHPSYEQYF
TRBV10-3,TRBD1,many,TRBJ2-6,TGTGCCATCTCCGGGACAGGGGTCTCTGGGGCCAACGTCCTGACTTTC,CAISGTGVSGANVLTF
TRBV5-4,-,many,TRBJ1-5,TGTGCCAGCAGCGGCGCTCCGGGTCAGCCCCAGCATTTT,CASSGAPGQPQHF
TRBV5-1,TRBD2,many,TRBJ2-5,TGCGCCAGCACTGACTCCGGGACTAGCGGGAGCTTACCGAACTTC,CASTDSGTSGSLPNF
TRBV4-2,-,-,TRBJ1-3,TGTGCCAGCAGACCCTTGGGGGCCGGCAGCTCTGGAAACACCATATATTTT,CASRPLGAGSSGNTIYF
TRBV12-3/TRBV12-4,-,many,TRBJ2-7,TGTGCCAGCAGTTTGTATCTCGAGCAGTACTTC,CASSLYLEQYF
TRBV19,TRBD1,many,TRBJ1-4,TGTGCCAGTAGTATCCGACAGGGCGCGAACCGTAATGAAAAACTGTTTTTT,CASSIRQGANRNEKLFF
TRBV4-3,TRBD1,few,TRBJ1-2,TGCGCCAGCAGCCAGGACAGGACAGGGAGAGCTAACTGTGGCTACACCTTC,CASSQDRTGRANCGYTF
TRBV20-1,-,few,TRBJ2-2,TGCAGTGCTAGTTCGGGACAAGACACCGGGGAGCTGTTTTTT,CSASSGQDTGELFF
TRBV10-2,-,-,TRBJ1-4,TGCGCCAGCAGTAACCTTCCTGAGTGGGATGAAAAACTGTTTTTT,CASSNLPEWDEKLFF